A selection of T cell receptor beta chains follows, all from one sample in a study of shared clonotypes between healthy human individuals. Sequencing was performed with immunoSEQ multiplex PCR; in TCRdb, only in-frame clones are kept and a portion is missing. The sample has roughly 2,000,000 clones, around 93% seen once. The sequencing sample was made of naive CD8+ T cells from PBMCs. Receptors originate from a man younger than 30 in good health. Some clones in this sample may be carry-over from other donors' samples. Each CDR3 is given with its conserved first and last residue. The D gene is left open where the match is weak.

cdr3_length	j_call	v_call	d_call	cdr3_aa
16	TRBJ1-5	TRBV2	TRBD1	CASRGGTGYSNQPQHF
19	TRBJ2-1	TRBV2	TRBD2	CASSEAQPGTSGRDNEQFF
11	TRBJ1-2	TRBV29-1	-	CSVLDSYGYTF
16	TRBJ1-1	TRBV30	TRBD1	CAWSADRGYMNTEAFF
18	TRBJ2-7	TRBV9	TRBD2	CASSARGGLAGETYEQYF
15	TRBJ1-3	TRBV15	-	CATSRDRGSGNTIYF
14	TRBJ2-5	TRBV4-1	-	CASSHRGPQETQYF
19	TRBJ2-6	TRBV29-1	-	CSVEDTWTVKYSGANVLTF
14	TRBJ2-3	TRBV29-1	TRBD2	CSATSGISTDTQYF
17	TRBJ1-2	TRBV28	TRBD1	CASSPSGQGNINYGYTF
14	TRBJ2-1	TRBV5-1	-	CASTSRGEPNEQFF
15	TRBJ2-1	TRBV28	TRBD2	CASSPRLAGYNEQFF
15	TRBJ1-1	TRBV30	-	CAWSGRGYMNTEAFF
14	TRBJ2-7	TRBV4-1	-	CASSPGVGSYEQYF
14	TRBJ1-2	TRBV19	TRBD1	CASSNRGSYYGYTF
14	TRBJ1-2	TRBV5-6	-	CASSLAEGNYGYTF
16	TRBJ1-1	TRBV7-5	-	CVRSLAQTEENTEAFF
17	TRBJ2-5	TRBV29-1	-	CSVEDWGDGLNQETQYF
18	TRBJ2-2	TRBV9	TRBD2	CASSVQRLAGGYTGELFF
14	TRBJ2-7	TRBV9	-	CASSAQKRSVEQYF
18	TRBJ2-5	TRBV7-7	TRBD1	CASSLNTGGRTGRETQYF
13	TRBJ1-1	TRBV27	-	CASSLWGATEAFF
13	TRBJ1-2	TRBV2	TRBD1	CATTDRGIDGYTF
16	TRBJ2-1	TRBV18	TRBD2	CASSPLGTSIDNEQFF
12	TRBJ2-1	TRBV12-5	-	CASGLGRDGQFF
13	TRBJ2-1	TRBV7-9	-	CATGREVGGEQFF
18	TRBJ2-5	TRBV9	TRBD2	CASSEGLAGGWGQETQYF
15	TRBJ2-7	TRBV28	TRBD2	CASSVGLAGSYEQYF
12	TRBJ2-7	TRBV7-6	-	CASSPNNYEQYF
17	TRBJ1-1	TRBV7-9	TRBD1	CASSRPGQGSSGTEAFF
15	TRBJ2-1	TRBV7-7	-	CASSLSLRSYNEQFF
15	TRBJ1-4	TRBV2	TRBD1	CASSEGGQTNEKLFF
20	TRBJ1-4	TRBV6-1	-	CASSGLMVKERRVVREKLFF
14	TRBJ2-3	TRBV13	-	CASSPWDNTDTQYF
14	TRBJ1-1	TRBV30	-	CAWSVLRANTEAFF
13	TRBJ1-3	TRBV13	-	CASSLGGENTIYF
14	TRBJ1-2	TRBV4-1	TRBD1	CASSQGQGVIGYTF
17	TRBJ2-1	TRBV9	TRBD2	CASSARLLAGPYNEQFF
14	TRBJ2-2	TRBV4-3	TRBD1	CASSQDRDSGELFF
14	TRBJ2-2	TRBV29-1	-	CSVELGRVNGELFF